A single T cell receptor beta chain is shown here with its context. Its antigen is not known. The CDR3 is made up of 13 amino acids. The germline V gene encodes CDR1 DFQATT and CDR2 SNEGSKA (reference sequence). The data stem from a study of response to subunit inactivated influenza vaccine. The study, taken as a whole, reports: The authors offered the suggestion that each seasonal influenza vaccination recruits few new T cells.

Each CDR3 protein is one row after TCRdb ran MiXCR on the RT-PCR reads. The data contain about 780,000 distinct CDR3 sequences, less than 20% of them seen just once; the ten biggest clones take up 11%. This chain uses TRBV20-1 with TRBJ2-3, with 10 bases that match TRBD2. Sequenced here: PBMCs from blood, sampled 5 days after vaccination. This TCR came from a man aged 50 or older who received an inactivated influenza vaccine. The CDR3 bases are TGCAGCACCACTAGCGGGGATGGGGATACGCAGTATTTT. Encoded protein: CSTTSGDGDTQYF.